This T cell receptor (beta chain) originates from a study of T cell responses to AZD1222 COVID-19 vaccine. Findings and caveats of the study: Regions 160-218 and 743-854 dominated among vaccine-associated CD4 TCRs spanning spike. There were repertoire samples only from the period after the peak T cell response.

V lost 4 bases and J 0 bases, leaving 13 bases between the germline ends. The CDR3 has 16 residues. Germline loops: CDR1 SGHAT, CDR2 FQNNGV. Repertoires were generated with immunoSEQ multiplex PCR, while TCRdb's copy carries only in-frame clones and drops some. The data contain over 95,000 clones, just over 90% of them singletons. Comment on this clone: Its antigen is as yet unknown.

Source: peripheral blood, taken on day 0 of AZD1222 vaccination. This TCR was recovered from an adult in good health. The chain combines TRBV11-2 with TRBJ1-3; D not certain. CDR3 region: CASSSVREVSGNTIYF. The CDR3 DNA is TGTGCCAGCAGCTCAGTCCGGGAGGTCTCTGGAAACACCATATATTTT.